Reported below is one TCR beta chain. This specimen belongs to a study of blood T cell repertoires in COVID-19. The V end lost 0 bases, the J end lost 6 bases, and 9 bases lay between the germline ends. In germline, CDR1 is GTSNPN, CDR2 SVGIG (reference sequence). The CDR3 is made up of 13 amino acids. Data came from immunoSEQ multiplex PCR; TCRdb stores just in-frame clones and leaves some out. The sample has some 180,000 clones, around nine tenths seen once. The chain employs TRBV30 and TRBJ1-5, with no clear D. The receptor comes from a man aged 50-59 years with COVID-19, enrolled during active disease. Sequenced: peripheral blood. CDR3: CAWSVEGGQPQHF. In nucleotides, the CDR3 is TGTGCCTGGAGTGTAGAGGGAGGTCAGCCCCAGCATTTT.